This is a list of T cell receptor beta chains from one sample in a study of PD-1 blockade in classical Hodgkin lymphoma. Here immunoSEQ multiplex PCR was the method, and the copy in TCRdb shows in-frame clones only, minus some. Among fewer than 20,000 clones listed, around four fifths were seen once. The sequenced sample was CD4+ T cells from blood, obtained at baseline. These receptors all come from a human donor with classical Hodgkin lymphoma. Both conserved end residues are part of each CDR3. Fields, in order: J gene, V gene, CDR3 protein.

J gene: TRBJ1-1
V gene: TRBV6-6
CDR3 protein: CASSYSEGTEAFF

J gene: TRBJ2-1
V gene: TRBV14
CDR3 protein: CASSTLGLAGSAYNEQFF

J gene: TRBJ2-3
V gene: TRBV6-6
CDR3 protein: CASSYGQGLTDTQYF

J gene: TRBJ1-1
V gene: TRBV30
CDR3 protein: CAWSIPGLNTEAFF

J gene: TRBJ2-7
V gene: TRBV5-6
CDR3 protein: CASSFGVGLGSYEQYF

J gene: TRBJ1-1
V gene: TRBV7-8
CDR3 protein: CASSFVGVDTEAFF

J gene: TRBJ1-1
V gene: TRBV7-3
CDR3 protein: CASSMTVNTEAFF

J gene: TRBJ2-5
V gene: TRBV7-7
CDR3 protein: CASSSGQETQYF

J gene: TRBJ2-3
V gene: TRBV7-9
CDR3 protein: CASSSRTGYTDTQYF

J gene: TRBJ2-7
V gene: TRBV7-2
CDR3 protein: CASSHYHTGYEQYF

J gene: TRBJ1-6
V gene: TRBV6-6
CDR3 protein: CASSFADTGVSPLHF

J gene: TRBJ2-5
V gene: TRBV5-1
CDR3 protein: CASSPGLAAYQETQYF

J gene: TRBJ2-1
V gene: TRBV19
CDR3 protein: CASHVGGGGNEQFF

J gene: TRBJ2-3
V gene: TRBV6-5
CDR3 protein: CASSSTGWGGTDTQYF

J gene: TRBJ2-2
V gene: TRBV7-7
CDR3 protein: CASSRTANTGELFF

J gene: TRBJ2-3
V gene: TRBV6-1
CDR3 protein: CASRRRDTQYF

J gene: TRBJ1-1
V gene: TRBV28
CDR3 protein: CASRLRAEAFF

J gene: TRBJ1-2
V gene: TRBV28
CDR3 protein: CASSSGQGRYGYTF

J gene: TRBJ1-1
V gene: TRBV10-3
CDR3 protein: CAISERDRNTEAFF

J gene: TRBJ2-3
V gene: TRBV10-3
CDR3 protein: CAISESRADTQYF

J gene: TRBJ1-4
V gene: TRBV6-5
CDR3 protein: CASSRIHQNMLFF

J gene: TRBJ2-3
V gene: TRBV5-1
CDR3 protein: CASSPWTSGSTDTQYF

J gene: TRBJ2-1
V gene: TRBV6-5
CDR3 protein: CASSSLLGGRVGEQFF

J gene: TRBJ2-5
V gene: TRBV2
CDR3 protein: CASSDTVQETQYF

J gene: TRBJ1-4
V gene: TRBV2
CDR3 protein: CASSAGGLREKLFF

J gene: TRBJ1-5
V gene: TRBV19
CDR3 protein: CASRDVGGGYNQPQHF

J gene: TRBJ2-3
V gene: TRBV19
CDR3 protein: CASRRRGSGTDTQYF

J gene: TRBJ1-6
V gene: TRBV6-5
CDR3 protein: CASSPGQIYNSPLHF

J gene: TRBJ1-1
V gene: TRBV4-3
CDR3 protein: CASSQQIPLDRATEAFF

J gene: TRBJ1-4
V gene: TRBV11-2
CDR3 protein: CASTAGGITNEKLFF

J gene: TRBJ2-7
V gene: TRBV5-5
CDR3 protein: CASSLGAGPSSYEQYF

J gene: TRBJ1-2
V gene: TRBV9
CDR3 protein: CASNGAMGLGYGYTF

J gene: TRBJ1-5
V gene: TRBV6-5
CDR3 protein: CASSPGGGYQPQHF

J gene: TRBJ1-6
V gene: TRBV30
CDR3 protein: CAWRRTGAIRGSPLHF

J gene: TRBJ2-1
V gene: TRBV5-1
CDR3 protein: CASSLQGTYNEQFF

J gene: TRBJ1-1
V gene: TRBV7-9
CDR3 protein: CASSLAPRVGTEAFF

J gene: TRBJ2-7
V gene: TRBV27
CDR3 protein: CASSRQLSYEQYF

J gene: TRBJ1-2
V gene: TRBV5-1
CDR3 protein: CASSPLASGRTRQYGYTF

J gene: TRBJ2-1
V gene: TRBV7-3
CDR3 protein: CASSSLATSGEQFF

J gene: TRBJ1-1
V gene: TRBV20-1
CDR3 protein: CSARLYTEAFF

J gene: TRBJ2-1
V gene: TRBV6-5
CDR3 protein: CASSSRSAYNEQFF

J gene: TRBJ2-1
V gene: TRBV5-1
CDR3 protein: CASSLRVAEGNEQFF

J gene: TRBJ1-4
V gene: TRBV5-8
CDR3 protein: CASSSGQGGPEKLFF

J gene: TRBJ1-4
V gene: TRBV19
CDR3 protein: CASSIMRGRREKLFF

J gene: TRBJ2-7
V gene: TRBV28
CDR3 protein: CASSGGLGPDPLYEQYF

J gene: TRBJ1-2
V gene: TRBV28
CDR3 protein: CASSFDRRTAAPYYGYTF